This T cell receptor (beta chain) came from a study of Graves' ophthalmopathy and Graves' hyperthyroidism. Across the whole study: Researchers obtained peripheral blood at initial diagnosis, before any treatment had begun.

Turning to this clonotype: Its antigen is currently unknown.

Trimming removed 5 bases from V and 7 bases from J; junction bases left unmatched: 8. Germline CDR1 SGHVS, CDR2 FNYEAQ. This CDR3 region has 13 residues. Notes on the study in general: Detection in blood was also observed for most expanded thyroid clonotypes above 0.001 frequency.

Beta-chain TCR CDR3 regions were amplified from RNA transcripts. First-round RT-PCR used HTBI primers; second-round multiplex PCR followed. From the multiplex PCR reads, TCRdb called clonotypes with MiXCR, one entry per CDR3 protein. The data hold 230,000 or so distinct CDR3 sequences, with around 45% observed a single time. Sequencing was done on a sample of peripheral blood. The V call is TRBV7-6, the J call TRBJ2-7, with 7 bases lining up with TRBD1. This receptor was obtained from an adult man with Graves' ophthalmopathy. CDR3 residues: CASSRTQGREQYF. CDR3 coding DNA: TGTGCCAGCAGCCGAACACAGGGGCGGGAGCAGTACTTC.